The 16 T cell receptor beta chains below all came from one sample that was sequenced in a study of blood T cells in healthy people across ages. Then a second PCR, running about 6 to 11 cycles, was carried out with a sample-barcoded 5' primer and a J-beta primer mix. TCRdb ran MiXCR on the 5' RACE reads and lists one entry per CDR3 protein. This sample has about 1,800,000 distinct CDR3 sequences, with 28% found just once. Specimen: blood. All receptors derive from a woman under 40 in good health.

This rearrangement joins TRBV12-3 or TRBV12-4 to TRBJ1-2; TRBD1 agrees at 8 bases. Losses at the gene ends were 5 bases for V and 8 bases for J; bases not matched to a gene: 7. There are 13 residues in the CDR3. CDR3 sequence: CASSPDRAEGYTF. The CDR3 nucleotides read TGTGCCAGCAGTCCGGACAGGGCGGAGGGCTACACCTTC.

The genes are TRBV6-5 and TRBJ2-2, with TRBD1 matching over 8 bases. Germline values: CDR1 MNHEY, CDR2 SVGAGI. J gave up 4 bases and V 6 bases, and 10 bases lay outside the gene matches. The CDR3 length is 16 residues. In DNA form, the CDR3 reads TGTGCCAGCAGCCGCCCTGGGACAGGCGTCACCGGGGAGCTGTTTTTT. Residues: CASSRPGTGVTGELFF.

The CDR3, as DNA: TGTGCCAGCAGCTTGGCCATGGGGTCCACCCCCTTGGAGCAGTACTTC. This sequence encodes CASSLAMGSTPLEQYF. The V gene is TRBV12-3 or TRBV12-4, the J gene TRBJ2-7; the D is unclear. The ends were cut back, 6 bases at V and 7 bases at J, with 25 bases in the middle. This CDR3 comprises 16 residues.

This clonotype was found a few times. A junction end diverges from the germline sequence, so it may reflect a read error. The V and J genes are TRBV4-1 and TRBJ2-7; TRBD2 agrees at 11 bases. Germline lookup yields CDR1 MGHRA and CDR2 YSYEKL. The CDR3 loop spans 16 amino acids. The CDR3 bases are TGCGCCAGAAGCCAGCTAGCGGGGGGCTCCTCCTACGAGCAGTACTTC. This gives the protein CARSQLAGGSSYEQYF.

As regards this clonotype: This may stem from a read error, because a much larger clone lies one nucleotide away. The V gene is TRBV20-1, the J gene TRBJ2-3, with a tentative D call TRBD1 (6 bases). CDR3 size: 12 residues. Germline lookup yields CDR1 DFQATT and CDR2 SNEGSKA (reference sequence). The chain's CDR3 is CSAIRPGDTRYF. CDR3 in DNA: TGCAGTGCTATCAGACCAGGGGATACGCGGTATTTT.

This clonotype appeared a few times. The chain combines TRBV10-3 with TRBJ1-2; 10 bases are shared with TRBD1. The CDR3 totals 13 residues. CDR1 and CDR2 from the germline V gene are ENHRY and SYGVKD. The ends lost 6 bases at V and 5 bases at J; junction bases unmatched: 3. The CDR3 here is CAIRRDRGYGYTF. In DNA, the CDR3 is TGTGCCATCAGACGGGACAGGGGTTATGGCTACACCTTC.

This clonotype was seen more than once but under ten times. The V and J genes are TRBV7-2 and TRBJ2-7; a possible D gene is TRBD2 (5 bases). Germline CDR1 SGHTA, CDR2 FQGNSA. The CDR3 extends over 16 amino acids. Trimming took 6 bases from V and 7 from J, leaving 25 bases between them. CDR3 sequence reads: CASSRSTTSSYNEQYF. CDR3 nucleotide sequence: TGTGCCAGCAGTCGATCGACTACTTCCTCCTACAATGAGCAGTACTTC.

This clonotype was seen a few times. The chain recombines TRBV5-6 with TRBJ1-3; 8 nucleotides agree with TRBD1. Germline CDR1 is SGHDT and CDR2 is YYEEEE. V dropped 0 bases and J dropped 3; count of bases not matched to a gene: 11. The length of the CDR3 is 18 residues. The chain's CDR3 is CASSLAASTGVGGNTIYF. The CDR3 DNA follows: TGTGCCAGCAGCTTGGCCGCGTCGACAGGGGTCGGTGGAAACACCATATATTTT. Supplemented by reference TRBV5-6 and TRBJ1-3, the full variable domain reads DAGVTQSPTHLIKTRGQQVTLRCSPKSGHDTVSWYQQALGQGPQFIFQYYEEEERQRGNFPDRFSGHQFPNYSSELNVNALLLGDSALYLCASSLAASTGVGGNTIYFGEGSWLTVV.

This clonotype was counted only a few times. V usage is TRBV29-1 and J usage is TRBJ2-2; no definite D call. Trimming pared 4 bases from V and 6 bases from J, leaving 6 bases between. Germline V gives CDR1 SQVTM, CDR2 ANQGSEA. The length of the CDR3 is 11 residues. The DNA for the CDR3 is TGCAGCGTTGCCGGGTCCGGGGAGCTGTTTTTT. It translates to CSVAGSGELFF.

This clonotype was observed many times. This chain connects TRBV7-2 to TRBJ1-5; 9 bases line up with TRBD1. The CDR3 spans 15 residues. J gave up 2 bases and V 3 bases, and 2 bases lay outside the gene matches. Germline CDR1 SGHTA, CDR2 FQGNSA. DNA of the CDR3: TGTGCCAGCAGCTTTCGGACAGGGGGCAATCAGCCCCAGCATTTT. Its translation is CASSFRTGGNQPQHF.

The chain carries TRBV5-5 and TRBJ2-7; D gene ambiguous. V lost 0 bases, J lost 2 bases, and 12 bases lay in between. Per germline, CDR1 SGHKS and CDR2 YYEKEE (reference sequence). This CDR3 has 15 amino acids. The CDR3 sequence is CASSLGGTNPYEQYF. Written as DNA, the CDR3 is TGTGCCAGCAGCTTGGGGGGAACGAATCCCTACGAGCAGTACTTC.

The CDR3 DNA is TGTGCCAGCAGCTTTTCAGGGGGGACTGAAGCTTTCTTT. Amino acid sequence: CASSFSGGTEAFF. The chain couples TRBV5-5 to TRBJ1-1; 7 nucleotides match TRBD1. The J segment lost 5 bases and the V segment lost 2 bases, leaving 3 bases of the junction unmatched. Germline V CDR1 and CDR2: SGHKS, YYEKEE (reference sequence). This CDR3 spans 13 amino acids.

Ten or more counts support this clonotype. The V gene is TRBV24-1, the J gene TRBJ1-2, with 7 bases aligning to TRBD1. The germline gives CDR1 KGHDR, CDR2 SFDVKD. The V gene end was trimmed by 7 bases and the J gene end by 3 bases; junction bases not matched to a gene: 1. The CDR3 totals 12 residues. The CDR3 DNA reads TGTGCCACCAGGGGGACAGACTATGGCTACACCTTC. The encoded protein is CATRGTDYGYTF.

This clonotype appeared a few times. The chain uses TRBV6-1 and TRBJ2-1, with 8 bases identical to TRBD2. There are 18 residues in the CDR3. With 3 bases clipped from V and 0 bases from J, the junction kept 10 bases outside the gene matches. Germline-derived CDR1 and CDR2 are MNHNS and SASEGT. The CDR3 nucleotides are TGTGCCAGCAGTGAGCGGGCCCGGGGGGGGTTCTCCTACAATGAGCAGTTCTTC. This sequence encodes CASSERARGGFSYNEQFF.

The chain recombines TRBV12-3 or TRBV12-4 with TRBJ2-7; 9 bases are shared with TRBD1. CDR3 size: 15 residues. The V segment lost 6 bases and the J segment 3 bases; nucleotides outside the gene matches: 9. CDR3 coding DNA: TGTGCCAGCAGACCCGAGGACAGGGGCCGCTACGAGCAGTACTTC. Translation: CASRPEDRGRYEQYF.

The rearrangement joins TRBV6-5 to TRBJ1-2; 10 bases fit TRBD1. The length of the CDR3 is 14 residues. V lost 5 bases to trimming and J lost 6 bases; unmatched junction nucleotides: 6. Germline-derived CDR1 and CDR2 are MNHEY and SVGAGI. The CDR3 sequence: CASSPRTGGNGYTF. CDR3 bases: TGTGCCAGCAGTCCTCGGACAGGGGGGAATGGCTACACCTTC.